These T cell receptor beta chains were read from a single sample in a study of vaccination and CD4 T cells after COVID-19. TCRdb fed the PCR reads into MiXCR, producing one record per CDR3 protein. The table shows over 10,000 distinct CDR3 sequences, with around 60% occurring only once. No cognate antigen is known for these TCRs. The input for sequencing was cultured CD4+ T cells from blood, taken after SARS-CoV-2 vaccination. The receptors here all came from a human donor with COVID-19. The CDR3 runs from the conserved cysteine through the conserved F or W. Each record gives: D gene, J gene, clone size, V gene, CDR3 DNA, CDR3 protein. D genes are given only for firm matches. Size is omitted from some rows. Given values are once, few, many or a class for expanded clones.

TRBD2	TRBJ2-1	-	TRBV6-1	TGTGCCAGCAGTCCGGGGGGGCTAGACAATGAGCAGTTCTTC	CASSPGGLDNEQFF
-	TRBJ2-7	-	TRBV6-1	TGTGCCAGCCTGCGCCTGGGGGAGCAGTACTTC	CASLRLGEQYF
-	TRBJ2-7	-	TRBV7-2	TGTGCCAGCAGCTTAGGAGTGGGGGGCGAGCAGTACTTC	CASSLGVGGEQYF
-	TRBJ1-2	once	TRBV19	TGTGCCAGCGATGCCGGGCACAACTATGGCTACACCTTC	CASDAGHNYGYTF
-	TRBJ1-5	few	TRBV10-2	TGCGCCAGCAGCTTTGGGGATCAGCCCCAGCATTTT	CASSFGDQPQHF
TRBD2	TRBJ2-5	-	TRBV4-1	TGCGCCAGCAGCCAAACTAGCGAACCGTTAGAGACCCAGTACTTC	CASSQTSEPLETQYF
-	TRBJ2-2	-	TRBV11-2	TGTGCCAGCAGCTTAGACAGGGAGATCGGGGAGCTGTTTTTT	CASSLDREIGELFF
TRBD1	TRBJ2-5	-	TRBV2	TGTGCCAGCAGAGACAGGGCCGGTTCGGTTCAAGAGACCCAGTACTTC	CASRDRAGSVQETQYF
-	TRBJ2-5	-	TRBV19	TGTGCCAGTAGTATAGAGATTGGACGACGGGAGACCCAGTACTTC	CASSIEIGRRETQYF
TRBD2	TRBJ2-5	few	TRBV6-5	TGTGCCAGCAGTTTCCCGGCTAGCGGGGGAGAGACCCAGTACTTC	CASSFPASGGETQYF
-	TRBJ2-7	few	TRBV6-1	TGTGCCAGCAGGCAGACAGACTACGAGCAGTACTTC	CASRQTDYEQYF
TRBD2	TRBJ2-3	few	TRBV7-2	TGTGCCAGCAGCTTAGGACTAGCGGGGGCAAGCACAGATACGCAGTATTTT	CASSLGLAGASTDTQYF
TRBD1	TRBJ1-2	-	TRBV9	TGTGCCAGCAGCGCCCTACGGGGACAGGGACCGTTATATGGCTACACCTTC	CASSALRGQGPLYGYTF
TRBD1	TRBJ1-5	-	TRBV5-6	TGTGCCAGCAGCTCCAGGGGGCGCGATCAGCCCCAGCATTTT	CASSSRGRDQPQHF
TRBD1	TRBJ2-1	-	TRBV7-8	TGTGCCAGCAGCTACTCCGGGACAGTCTACAATGAGCAGTTCTTC	CASSYSGTVYNEQFF
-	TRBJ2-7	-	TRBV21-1	TGTGCCAGCACCAGTGACGTCTACGAGCAGTACTTC	CASTSDVYEQYF
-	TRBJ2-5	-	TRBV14	TGTGCCAGCAGCCGACAGGACTACCCTCAAGAGACCCAGTACTTC	CASSRQDYPQETQYF
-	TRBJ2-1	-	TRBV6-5	TGTGCCAGCAGTTACGGTCAAGGCAGCAATGAGCAGTTCTTC	CASSYGQGSNEQFF